The rows below give T cell receptor beta chains drawn from one sample of a study of molecular identifiers for immune sequencing clone quantification. In TCRdb, the PCR reads were re-called with MiXCR into one record per CDR3 protein. The sample has about 300,000 distinct CDR3 sequences, around a fifth seen once. Material for sequencing was naive CD8+ T cells from blood, with Jurkat cell RNA spiked in. The receptors here all came from a human donor in good health. Some libraries in this study had Jurkat cell RNA spiked in. CDR3s include the opening cysteine and the closing phenylalanine or tryptophan. Each record gives: V gene, D gene, clone size, J gene, CDR3 protein, CDR3 DNA. D genes are given only for firm matches. Not all rows give a size; the values are once, few, many and, for expanded clones, a class.

>TRBV19|TRBD2|many|TRBJ2-3
CASSAGTNTDTQYF
TGTGCCAGTAGTGCAGGGACTAACACAGATACGCAGTATTTT
>TRBV5-1|TRBD2|.|TRBJ2-7
CASSYLAGVEEQYF
TGCGCCAGCAGCTACCTAGCGGGAGTGGAGGAGCAGTACTTC
>TRBV12-3/TRBV12-4|.|.|TRBJ2-1
CASSWSGHNEQFF
TGTGCCAGCAGTTGGAGCGGCCACAATGAGCAGTTCTTC
>TRBV5-1|TRBD1|.|TRBJ2-7
CGSSLLGGSYEQYF
TGCGGCAGCAGCTTACTAGGGGGCAGCTACGAGCAGTACTTC
>TRBV12-3/TRBV12-4|.|.|TRBJ2-3
CASSLGFRGNTDTQYF
TGTGCCAGCAGTCTGGGCTTTCGGGGGAACACAGATACGCAGTATTTT
>TRBV6-5|TRBD1|many|TRBJ2-7
CASSLLTGGSYEQYF
TGTGCCAGCAGTCTACTGACAGGGGGATCGTACGAGCAGTACTTC
>TRBV5-6|.|many|TRBJ2-7
CASSLGGSTYEQYF
TGTGCCAGCAGCTTGGGGGGCAGCACCTACGAGCAGTACTTC
>TRBV27|TRBD2|.|TRBJ2-7
CASSMTGTTYEQYF
TGTGCCAGCAGTATGACCGGGACTACCTACGAGCAGTACTTC
>TRBV27|.|.|TRBJ2-7
CASSPQPYYELYF
TGTGCCAGCAGTCCGCAACCCTACTACGAGCTGTACTTC
>TRBV13|.|few|TRBJ2-5
CASSLEGEYQETQYF
TGTGCCAGCAGCTTAGAAGGAGAGTACCAAGAGACCCAGTACTTC
>TRBV20-1|.|many|TRBJ2-7
CSAREGGPYEQYF
TGCAGTGCCCGTGAGGGCGGCCCCTACGAGCAGTACTTC
>TRBV27|TRBD2|many|TRBJ2-7
CASRAGGGSYEQYF
TGTGCCAGCAGAGCGGGAGGGGGGTCCTACGAGCAGTACTTC
>TRBV20-1|TRBD1|many|TRBJ2-7
CSALGQGASYEQYF
TGCAGTGCTCTCGGACAGGGGGCTTCCTACGAGCAGTACTTC
>TRBV10-3|.|few|TRBJ2-7
CAISEGRNSYEQYF
TGTGCCATCAGTGAGGGACGGAACTCCTACGAGCAGTACTTC